This entry concerns a single T cell receptor beta chain. The entry originates in a study of shared clonotypes between healthy human individuals. Profiled with immunoSEQ multiplex PCR; TCRdb holds only in-frame clones, not every one. This table has around 720,000 clones, about 80% appearing once. In germline, CDR1 is SGHNT, CDR2 YYREEE (reference sequence). V was cut by 4 bases and J by 4 bases, with 17 bases left in between. This CDR3 spans 15 amino acids. J is TRBJ2-5 and V is TRBV5-4; perhaps TRBD1 as D (8 bases). The TCR comes from a woman in her thirties in good health. The material sequenced was memory CD4+ T cells sorted from blood. The subset: CD45RA-negative fraction. The DNA for the CDR3 is TGTGCCAGCAGCCAGCCACAGGGGGGGGGAGAGACCCAGTACTTC. It is translated as CASSQPQGGGETQYF.